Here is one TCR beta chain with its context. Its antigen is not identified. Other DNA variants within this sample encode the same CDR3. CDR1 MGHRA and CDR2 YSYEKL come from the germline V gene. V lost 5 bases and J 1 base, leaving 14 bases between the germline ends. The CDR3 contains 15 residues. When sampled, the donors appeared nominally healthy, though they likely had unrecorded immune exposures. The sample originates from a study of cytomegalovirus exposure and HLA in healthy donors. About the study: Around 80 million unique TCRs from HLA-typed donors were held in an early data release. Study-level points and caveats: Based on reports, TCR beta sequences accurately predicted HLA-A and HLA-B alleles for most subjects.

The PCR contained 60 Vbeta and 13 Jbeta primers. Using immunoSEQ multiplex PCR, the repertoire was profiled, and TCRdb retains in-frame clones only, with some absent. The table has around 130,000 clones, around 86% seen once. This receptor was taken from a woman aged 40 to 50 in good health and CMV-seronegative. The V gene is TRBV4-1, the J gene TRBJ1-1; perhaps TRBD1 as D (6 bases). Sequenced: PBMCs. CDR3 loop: CASSSRGGGNTEAFF. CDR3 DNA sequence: TGCGCCAGCAGCTCGCGGGGAGGGGGGAACACTGAAGCTTTCTTT.